The rows below give T cell receptor beta chains drawn from one sample of a study of T cells after somatic rescue of genetic block. Assay used: immunoSEQ multiplex PCR; TCRdb lists only in-frame clones, some missing. Counted here are roughly 14,000 clones, approximately 76% occurring once; the ten biggest clones make up over 12%. What was sequenced was peripheral blood mononuclear cells (PBMCs). These receptors were taken from a boy younger than 18. CDR3s include the opening cysteine and the closing phenylalanine or tryptophan. The D gene is left open where the match is weak. Only some rows state a clone size, as once, few, many or a class for expanded clones.

TRBV9,TRBJ2-3,TRBD2,NA,CASSVVAGASTDTQYF
TRBV6-5,TRBJ2-3,NA,NA,CASSQRTALGDTQYF
TRBV6-5,TRBJ2-3,TRBD2,NA,CASRAGGYTDTQYF
TRBV5-1,TRBJ1-2,NA,NA,CASKVFRSDGYTF
TRBV5-1,TRBJ2-3,NA,few,CASSAAGTLGDTQYF
TRBV10-3,TRBJ1-5,NA,once,CAISLSDGDGAPQHF
TRBV2,TRBJ2-5,NA,once,CASSVGTETQYF
TRBV7-6,TRBJ2-1,NA,NA,CASSPRVVSGNEQFF
TRBV18,TRBJ2-3,TRBD2,NA,CASSPSSGRADTQYF
TRBV19,NA,TRBD2,NA,CASSPRDYWDYEQYF
TRBV7-9,TRBJ1-2,NA,NA,CASTPADRFNYGYTF
TRBV11-2,TRBJ1-3,TRBD1,once,CASRPGQGEENTIYF
TRBV27,TRBJ1-2,NA,NA,CASRGPGSGKNYGYTF
TRBV9,TRBJ2-3,NA,NA,CASSVGYQVITDTQYF
TRBV2,TRBJ1-2,NA,NA,CASSDERVGYGYTF
TRBV29-1,TRBJ2-7,NA,NA,CSVKVTTYEQYF
TRBV7-9,TRBJ2-6,NA,once,CASSLGGTSGANVLTF
TRBV19,TRBJ1-1,NA,few,CASMVSRGGTEAFF
TRBV19,TRBJ1-1,NA,once,CASSAGGNTEAFF
TRBV2,TRBJ1-2,NA,NA,CASILPWGGAEGYTF
TRBV7-2,TRBJ2-3,NA,once,CASSPPSGRTDTQYF
TRBV23-1,TRBJ2-4,NA,once,CASSQSRGQSVAKNIQYF
TRBV6-5,TRBJ2-1,TRBD1,NA,CASSYSQTGENEQFF
TRBV6-5,TRBJ1-2,NA,NA,CASSERFNYGYTF
TRBV19,TRBJ2-6,NA,NA,CASTDRIGVSSGANVLTF